The rows below give T cell receptor beta chains drawn from one sample of a study of cytomegalovirus exposure and HLA in healthy donors. Only in-frame clones appear in the TCRdb table, and some are missing; sequencing was by immunoSEQ multiplex PCR. The data contain around 170,000 clones, 80% of them singletons. Sequencing was carried out using PBMCs. These receptors were obtained from a man in his forties in good health and CMV-seronegative. Each CDR3 is given with its conserved first and last residue. The order of the fields is CDR3 length, V gene, CDR3 protein.

12,TRBV7-9,CASQPGGDTQYF
14,TRBV10-3,CAISDRSSGNTIYF
14,TRBV6-5,CASSPREGYYGYTF
15,TRBV7-8,CASSKNRGGLSEAFF
15,TRBV19,CASSAGQSSYNEQFF
16,TRBV27,CASIPTGGPVDNEQFF
18,TRBV7-3,CASSLRRQSDSPKNIQYF
15,TRBV7-9,CASSPRDRENYGYTF
15,TRBV7-2,CASSLVAGATYEQYF
13,TRBV10-3,CASTRSDGNTIYF
13,TRBV10-3,CAISGQGGNTIYF
12,TRBV10-3,CAIGGGPSEQYF
14,TRBV30,CAWDQGRSTDTQYF
16,TRBV7-3,CASSFGGAAGANVLTF